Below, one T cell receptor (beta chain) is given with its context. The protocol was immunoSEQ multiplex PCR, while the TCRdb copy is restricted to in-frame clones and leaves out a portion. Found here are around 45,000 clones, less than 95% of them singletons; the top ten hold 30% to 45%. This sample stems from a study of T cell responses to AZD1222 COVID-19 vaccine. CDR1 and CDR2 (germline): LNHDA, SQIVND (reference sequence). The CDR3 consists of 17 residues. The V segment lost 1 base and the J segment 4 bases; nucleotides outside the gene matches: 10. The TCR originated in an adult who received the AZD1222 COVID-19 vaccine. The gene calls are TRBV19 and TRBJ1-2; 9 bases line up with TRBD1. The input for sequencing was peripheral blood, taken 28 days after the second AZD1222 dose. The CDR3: CASSIVGTGRGSYGYTF. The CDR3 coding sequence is TGTGCCAGTAGTATAGTGGGGACAGGGCGCGGATCCTATGGCTACACCTTC.